This TCR beta chain was sequenced during a study of blood T cell repertoires in COVID-19. For the study at large: The samples span acute and convalescent COVID-19 from the United States, Italy and Spain. Nucleic acid was either cDNA or gDNA, and it came from T cells, B-cell-depleted T cells, or PBMCs.

Per the study methods: Estimation of nucleated cell counts was performed using reference gene primer amplification. TCRdb keeps only in-frame clones here, not all; method: immunoSEQ multiplex PCR. V and J calls and clone size are as listed in that table; D and trimming were resolved from the DNA. The sample yields about 220,000 clones, less than 85% seen once. Trimming removed 6 bases at V and 4 bases at J, with 7 bases between. The CDR3 covers 12 residues. Sequenced sample: peripheral blood. J is TRBJ1-3 and V is TRBV12-3 or TRBV12-4; a weak D match, TRBD1 (5 bases). This sequence was found in a woman of 80 years or more with acute or convalescent COVID-19. This CDR3 reads CASRPGGNTIYF. The CDR3 coding sequence is TGTGCCAGCAGACCAGGGGGAAACACCATATATTTT.